Reported below is one TCR beta chain. This clone has just one count. The antigen it recognizes is unknown. No qualities accompany the bases; no much larger clone lies one base away. Unstimulated PBMCs, after thawing, were stained for CD3, CD4 and CD8 and then FACS-sorted into CD3+CD4+ and CD3+CD8+ populations. Each of the 8 studied subjects was randomized to immunosuppression withdrawal. The Qiagen DNeasy Blood and Tissue Kit was used to isolate genomic DNA. High-throughput TCRbeta CDR3 sequencing of frozen genomic DNA was performed by immunoSEQ, including PCR amplification, mapping, bias correction and internal controls. As for how the authors treated the data: Productive rearrangements were retained, and unique TCRbeta sequences were defined by the CDR3 nucleotide sequence together with the V and J gene. For a sequence to be called donor-reactive, it needed a frequency of at least 0.01% and at least 5-fold expansion in CFSE-low cells compared with unstimulated pre-transplant cells. Minimum frequency thresholds were set for each subject based on the unstimulated sample with the lowest template count, ensuring at least 90% detection power. Jensen-Shannon divergence between the top 1000 TCRbeta sequences after and before transplant was used to measure repertoire turnover. Changes in detection of donor-reactive sequences were assessed with two-sided Fisher's exact tests. TCRdb took this table from immuneACCESS and kept in-frame rearrangements with V and J called. Such tables lack part of the clones; where checked against another copy, unresolved V genes explain under half of the gap, and the rest is unexplained. The DNA gave D and trimming, while V, J and clone size come from that table. The sample profile shows about 45,000 clones; roughly 84% of them were found once. 2% to 3% of the sample goes to the ten largest clones.

The sample comes from a study of T cell clones after liver transplantation (dated by TCRdb to about 2019). For the study in its entirety: The samples were obtained from ITN030ST, a randomized trial that attempted immunosuppression withdrawal within 2 years after liver transplantation. After a pre-transplant mixed lymphocyte reaction, TCRbeta sequencing was used to pinpoint donor-reactive T cell clones, which were subsequently tracked in post-transplant blood. As an antigen-independent comparator for the donor-reactive sequences, third party-reactive TCRbeta sequences from pre-transplant MLRs were identified as well. Of the eight recipients, three were HCV-positive, while the remaining recipients had been transplanted for non-autoimmune, non-viral indications. Subjects received no induction therapy and standard immunosuppression until randomization at 12-24 months post-transplant. Tolerance meant complete immunosuppression withdrawal for at least one year without liver enzymes rising beyond twice the upper limit of normal. Blood samples were collected pre-transplant, pre-randomization before withdrawal, and post-randomization after either complete withdrawal or failed withdrawal. Of the 8 liver transplant recipients making up the studied cohort, 3 were classified as tolerant and 5 as non-tolerant. Results the study describes overall, beyond this receptor: Since no allograft tissue specimens were available, donor-reactive T cells may have migrated into the graft instead of being deleted. When repertoire turnover was accounted for, significantly reduced detection of donor-reactive sequences was found in 7 of 8 subjects for CD4 and in 8 of 8 subjects for CD8. Conclusions were preliminary, limited by small, heterogeneous patient numbers and non-standardized post-transplant time points. In 5 of 8 subjects, regardless of tolerance or HCV status, circulating donor-reactive CD4 TCRbeta sequences dropped significantly post-transplant. In two subjects, low numbers of available donor cells limited the measurable donor-reactive repertoire. The decline in donor-reactive sequences exceeded the decline in third party-reactive sequences, suggesting partial antigen-specific deletion that was unrelated to withdrawal success.

From cysteine to phenylalanine, the CDR3 is 14 amino acids long. Only the CDR3 region is kept as DNA, spanning 42 bases read in frame from base 1. As encoded in the germline V gene, CDR1 is SGDLS while CDR2 is YYNGEE. Compared with germline, V lacks 4 bases and J lacks 1 base; bases without a gene match: 5. This clonotype originated in a human patient who received a liver transplant. After a transplant, some of the T cells may come from the graft donor. The chain links TRBV9 with TRBJ2-7; the central 7 bases match TRBD1. The sequences come from CD4+ T cells from blood, collected 24 months after liver transplant. The bases are TGTGCCAGCAGCCCGGGACAGAGTTCCTACGAGCAGTACTTC. Its coded protein is CASSPGQSSYEQYF.